The TCR beta chain under discussion was sequenced for a study of shared clonotypes between healthy human individuals. Assay: immunoSEQ multiplex PCR; the TCRdb copy retains only in-frame clones and omits some. The repertoire has roughly 2,500,000 clones, over 85% of them found once; the top ten carry about 0.38%. Germline CDR1 and CDR2: SGHAT and FQNNGV. The CDR3 loop spans 13 amino acids. With 10 bases removed from V and 5 bases from J, the gap between germline ends came to 17 bases. Points on this clone: Its cognate antigen is unknown.

Investigators divided CD4+ cells into CD45RA+ naive and CD45RA-negative memory subsets. Findings of the study overall: In having few donors, the study represented limited genetic and exposure-history diversity. All-four-donor shared clonotypes had higher generation probabilities than non-shared clonotypes did.

The sample comprised naive CD4+ T cells from PBMCs. Subset reported: CD45RA+ positively selected. This clonotype was sampled from a man aged 18 to 35 in good health. Some clones in this sample may be carry-over from other donors' samples. The chain combines TRBV11-2 with TRBJ1-1; D may be TRBD1 (6 bases). CDR3 residues: CATIARGGTEAFF. CDR3 nucleotides: TGTGCCACCATCGCGAGGGGGGGTACTGAAGCTTTCTTT.